This TCR beta chain was retrieved from a study of cytomegalovirus exposure and HLA in healthy donors. Background on the study: In terms of ancestry, the Caucasian-associated cluster contained 75% to 85% of the approximately 380 genotyped donors.

Regarding this clone: The antigen remains unidentified.

The V gene lost 7 bases and the J gene lost 1 base, with 13 bases spanning the gap. The germline CDR1 and CDR2 sequences are WNHNN and SYGVQD (reference sequence). CDR3 length equals 14 residues. The PCR ran on 60 Vbeta and 13 Jbeta primers. Using immunoSEQ multiplex PCR, the repertoire was profiled, and TCRdb retains in-frame clones only, with some absent. The data hold fewer than 250,000 clones, with about three quarters observed a single time. Study-level results: TCR beta sequences reportedly predicted the HLA-A and HLA-B alleles of most subjects accurately. A later analysis linked a missense DCLRE1C variant to TCR beta V- and J-gene trimming.

The sequence derives from a male donor in good health and CMV-seronegative. The rearrangement links TRBV10-1 to TRBJ2-5; a weak D match, TRBD1 (6 bases). Sample: PBMCs. This chain's CDR3 is CASIRTASQETQYF. CDR3 sequence (DNA): TGCGCCAGCATTCGGACAGCTTCCCAAGAGACCCAGTACTTC.